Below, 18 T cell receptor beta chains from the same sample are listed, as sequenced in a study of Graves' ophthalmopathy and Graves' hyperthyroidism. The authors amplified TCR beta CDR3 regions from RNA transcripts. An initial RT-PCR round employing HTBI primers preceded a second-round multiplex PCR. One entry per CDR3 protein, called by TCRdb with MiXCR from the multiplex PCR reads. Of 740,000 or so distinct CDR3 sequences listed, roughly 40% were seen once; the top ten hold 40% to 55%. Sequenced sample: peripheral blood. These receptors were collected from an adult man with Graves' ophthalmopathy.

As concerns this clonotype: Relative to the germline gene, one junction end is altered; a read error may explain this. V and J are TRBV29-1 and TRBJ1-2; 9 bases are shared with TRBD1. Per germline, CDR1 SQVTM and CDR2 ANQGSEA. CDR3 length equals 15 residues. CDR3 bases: TGTGCCTGGAGTGTCCGGGGACAGGGACCTCGAGGCTACACCTTC. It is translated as CAWSVRGQGPRGYTF.

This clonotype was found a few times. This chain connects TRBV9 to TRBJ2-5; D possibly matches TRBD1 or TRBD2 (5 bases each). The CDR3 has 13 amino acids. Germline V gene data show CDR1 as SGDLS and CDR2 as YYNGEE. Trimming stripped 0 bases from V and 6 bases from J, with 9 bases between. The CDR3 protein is CASSVDPGQTQYF. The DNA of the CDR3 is TGTGCCAGCAGCGTAGATCCGGGACAGACCCAGTACTTC. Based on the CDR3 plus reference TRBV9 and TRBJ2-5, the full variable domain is DSGVTQTPKHLITATGQRVTLRCSPRSGDLSVYWYQQSLDQGLQFLIQYYNGEERAKGNILERFSAQQFPDLHSELNLSSLELGDSALYFCASSVDPGQTQYFGPGTRLLVL.

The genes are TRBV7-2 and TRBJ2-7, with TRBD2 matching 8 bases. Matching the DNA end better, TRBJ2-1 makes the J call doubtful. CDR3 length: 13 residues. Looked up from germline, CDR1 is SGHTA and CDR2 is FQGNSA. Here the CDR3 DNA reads TGTGCCAGCGGGCACGGGGGGGCCGATGAGCAGTTCTTC. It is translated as CASGHGGADEQFF.

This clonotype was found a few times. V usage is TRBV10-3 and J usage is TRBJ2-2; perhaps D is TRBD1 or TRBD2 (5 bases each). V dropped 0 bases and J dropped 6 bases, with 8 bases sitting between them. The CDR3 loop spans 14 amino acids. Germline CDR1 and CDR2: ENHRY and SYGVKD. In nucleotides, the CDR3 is TGTGCCATCAGTGAGTCCCGGGGACCCGGGGAGCTGTTTTTT. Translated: CAISESRGPGELFF.

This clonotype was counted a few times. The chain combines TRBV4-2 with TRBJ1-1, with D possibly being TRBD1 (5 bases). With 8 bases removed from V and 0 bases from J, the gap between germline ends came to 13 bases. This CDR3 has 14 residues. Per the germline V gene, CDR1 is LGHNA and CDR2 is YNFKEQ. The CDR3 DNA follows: TGTGCCAGCTTACCCCCGGGGCTGAACACTGAAGCTTTCTTT. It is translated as CASLPPGLNTEAFF.

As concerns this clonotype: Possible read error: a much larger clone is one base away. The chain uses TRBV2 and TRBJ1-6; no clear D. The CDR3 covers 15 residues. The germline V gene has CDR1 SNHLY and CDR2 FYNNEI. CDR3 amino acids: CASSLQLGTVSSLHF. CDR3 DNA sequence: TGTGCCAGCAGTTTACAGCTCGGCACCGTTTCATCCCTCCACTTT.

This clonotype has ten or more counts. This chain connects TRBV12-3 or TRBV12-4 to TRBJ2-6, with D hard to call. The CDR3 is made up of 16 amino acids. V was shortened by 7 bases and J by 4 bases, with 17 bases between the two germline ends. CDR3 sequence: CASTADGLSGANVLTF. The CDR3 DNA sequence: TGTGCCAGCACCGCGGACGGATTGAGCGGGGCCAACGTCCTGACTTTC.

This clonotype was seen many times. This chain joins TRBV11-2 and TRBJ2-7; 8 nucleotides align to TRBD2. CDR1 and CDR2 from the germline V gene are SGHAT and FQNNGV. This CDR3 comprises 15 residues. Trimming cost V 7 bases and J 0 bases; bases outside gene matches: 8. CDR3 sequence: CASTLSGSLSYEQYF. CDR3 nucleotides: TGTGCCAGCACCCTAAGCGGGAGCCTCTCCTACGAGCAGTACTTC. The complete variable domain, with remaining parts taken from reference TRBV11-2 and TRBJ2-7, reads EAGVAQSPRYKIIEKRQSVAFWCNPISGHATLYWYQQILGQGPKLLIQFQNNGVVDDSQLPKDRFSAERLKGVDSTLKIQPAKLEDSAVYLCASTLSGSLSYEQYFGPGTRLTVT.

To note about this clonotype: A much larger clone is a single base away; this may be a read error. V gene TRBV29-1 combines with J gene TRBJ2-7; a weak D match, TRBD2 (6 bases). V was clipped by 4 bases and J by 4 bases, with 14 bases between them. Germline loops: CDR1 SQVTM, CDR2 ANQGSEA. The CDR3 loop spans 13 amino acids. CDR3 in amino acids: CSVGDLGGYEQYF. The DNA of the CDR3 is TGCAGCGTTGGAGATTTGGGGGGATACGAGCAGTACTTC.

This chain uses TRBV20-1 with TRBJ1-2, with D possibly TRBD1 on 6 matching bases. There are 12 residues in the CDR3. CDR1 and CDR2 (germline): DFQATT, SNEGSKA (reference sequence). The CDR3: CSSARGGNGYTF. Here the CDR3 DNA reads TGCAGCAGTGCCCGAGGGGGGAATGGCTACACCTTC.

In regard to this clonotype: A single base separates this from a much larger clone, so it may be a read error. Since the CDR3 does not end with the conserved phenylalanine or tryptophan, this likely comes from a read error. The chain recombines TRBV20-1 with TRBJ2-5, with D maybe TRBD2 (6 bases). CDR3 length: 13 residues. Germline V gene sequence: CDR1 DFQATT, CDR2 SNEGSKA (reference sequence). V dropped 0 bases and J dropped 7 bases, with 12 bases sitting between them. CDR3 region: CSARDRLAWTQYV. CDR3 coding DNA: TGCAGTGCTAGAGATCGGCTAGCGTGGACCCAGTACGTC.

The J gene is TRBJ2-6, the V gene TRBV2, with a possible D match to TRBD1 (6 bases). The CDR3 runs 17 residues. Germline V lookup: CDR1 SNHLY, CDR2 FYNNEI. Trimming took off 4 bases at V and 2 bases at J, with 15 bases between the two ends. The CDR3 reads CASSVGRGFTGANVLTF. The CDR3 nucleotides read TGTGCCAGCAGTGTGGGCAGGGGATTTACTGGGGCCAACGTCCTGACTTTC.

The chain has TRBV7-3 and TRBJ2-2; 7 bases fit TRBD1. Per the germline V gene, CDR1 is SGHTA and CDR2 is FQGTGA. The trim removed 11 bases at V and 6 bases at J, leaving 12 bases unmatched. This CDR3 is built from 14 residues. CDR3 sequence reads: CAWRTPGGPGELFF. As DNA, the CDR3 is TGTGCCTGGAGGACGCCAGGGGGTCCCGGGGAGCTGTTTTTT.

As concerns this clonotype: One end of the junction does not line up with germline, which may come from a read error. The CDR3 DNA reads as TGCGCCAGCAGCCAAGATTCCAGAAAGAATTCACCCCTCCACTTT. Translating gives CASSQDSRKNSPLHF. The chain has TRBV7-9 and TRBJ1-6; D gene ambiguous. The CDR3 is 15 residues long. The V gene's germline CDR1 is SEHNR and CDR2 FQNEAQ (reference sequence).

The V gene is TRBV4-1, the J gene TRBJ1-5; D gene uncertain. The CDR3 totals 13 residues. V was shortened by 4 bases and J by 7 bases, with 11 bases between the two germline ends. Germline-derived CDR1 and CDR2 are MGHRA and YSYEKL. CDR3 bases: TGCGCCAGCAGCCCAGCCCCTGGGCAGCCCCAGCATTTT. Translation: CASSPAPGQPQHF.

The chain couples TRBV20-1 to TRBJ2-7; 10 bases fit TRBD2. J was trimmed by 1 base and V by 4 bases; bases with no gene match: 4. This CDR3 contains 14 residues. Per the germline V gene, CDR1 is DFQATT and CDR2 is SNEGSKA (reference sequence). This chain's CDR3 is CSATAGGDSYEQYF. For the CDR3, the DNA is TGCAGTGCTACAGCGGGAGGGGATTCCTACGAGCAGTACTTC.

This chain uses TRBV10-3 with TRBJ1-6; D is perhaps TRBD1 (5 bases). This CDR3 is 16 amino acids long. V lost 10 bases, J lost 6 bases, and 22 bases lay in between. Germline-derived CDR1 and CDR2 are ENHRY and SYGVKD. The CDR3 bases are TGTGCCAGCAGCCCCGATGCGGGGCTGAGTAATTCACCCCTCCACTTT. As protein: CASSPDAGLSNSPLHF.

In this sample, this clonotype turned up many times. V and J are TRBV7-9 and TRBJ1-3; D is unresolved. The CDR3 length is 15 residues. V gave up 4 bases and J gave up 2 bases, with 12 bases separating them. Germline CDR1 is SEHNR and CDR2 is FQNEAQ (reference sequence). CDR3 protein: CASSSSGIAGNTIYF. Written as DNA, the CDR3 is TGTGCCAGCAGCTCCTCGGGCATTGCTGGAAACACCATATATTTT. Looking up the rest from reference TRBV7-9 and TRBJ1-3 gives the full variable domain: DTGVSQNPRHKITKRGQNVTFRCDPISEHNRLYWYRQTLGQGPEFLTYFQNEAQLEKSRLLSDRFSAERPKGSFSTLEIQRTEQGDSAMYLCASSSSGIAGNTIYFGEGSWLTVV.